Sequencing of this T cell receptor beta chain was carried out in a study of blood T cell repertoires in COVID-19. Data came from immunoSEQ multiplex PCR; TCRdb stores just in-frame clones and leaves some out. The table lists about 61,000 clones, approximately 83% of them singletons. Germline assignment: CDR1 MGHRA and CDR2 YSYEKL. The V gene end was trimmed by 0 bases and the J gene end by 5 bases; junction bases not matched to a gene: 4. The CDR3 is 16 amino acids. Sequenced sample: peripheral blood. This clonotype originated in a human donor in a cohort sampled during active COVID-19. The chain has TRBV4-1 and TRBJ2-2; 9 bases match TRBD2. CDR3 sequence reads: CASSQDSGRRTGELFF. For the CDR3, the DNA is TGCGCCAGCAGCCAAGATAGCGGGAGACGGACCGGGGAGCTGTTTTTT.